This T cell receptor (beta chain) was retrieved from a study of metastatic and nonmetastatic thyroid tumors. Study-level information: Across blood and tumor or nodule tissue, repertoires from malignant and benign thyroid patients were compared with one another.

TCRdb re-clonotyped the PCR reads via MiXCR. The repertoire holds under 25,000 clones, with about 13% as singletons. Between the trimmed V and J ends, which lost 6 bases and 2 bases, there was a span of 8 bases. This CDR3 is 12 amino acids long. Germline lookup yields CDR1 LNHDA and CDR2 SQIVND (reference sequence). Nobody among the patients had been given any treatment before thyroid surgery. Ten or more counts support this clone. This clonotype originated in a female donor with papillary thyroid cancer or a benign thyroid nodule (not recorded which). Some clones in this sample may be carry-over from other donors' samples. Sequencing was performed on blood. The chain links TRBV19 to TRBJ2-7, with D hard to call. The CDR3 region has the DNA TGTGCCAGTAGCGGGCCTACCTACGAGCAGTACTTC. It yields the protein CASSGPTYEQYF.